The next 23 T cell receptor beta chains were all read from a single sample in a study of human T cells and chemical hapten exposure (TCRdb year 2021). Library generation was performed with RACE. Instrument used: NextSeq 500. TCRdb applied fastp at Q25 and MiXCR to the public reads, then kept only in-frame beta chains. A single entry per CDR3 protein holds the most common genes and DNA from its merged rows. The table for this sample lists about 90,000 distinct CDR3 sequences; over 9.5% of them were counted only once. The ten largest clonotypes hold 2% to 2.5% of the sample. This sample's time point label indicates: patch test 1, 2 weeks after DPC sensitization. The treatment or condition label, read with the paper, signifies: therapeutic diphenylcyclopropenone sensitization with weekly scalp DPC. Sample: whole blood, taken in connection with sensitization to the hapten diphenylcyclopropenone (DPC). Receptors originate from a man aged 35-49 years with alopecia areata. Some clones in this sample may be carry-over from other donors' samples.

This clonotype was found once. The J gene is TRBJ2-3, the V gene TRBV30, with D perhaps matching TRBD2 (6 bases). With 1 base removed from V and 4 bases from J, the gap between germline ends came to 15 bases. Germline V CDR1 and CDR2: GTSNPN, SVGIG (reference sequence). CDR3 size: 15 residues. CDR3 region: CAWSAGDSSADTQYF. In DNA form, the CDR3 reads TGTGCCTGGAGTGCTGGGGACTCTTCGGCAGATACGCAGTATTTT.

This rearrangement joins TRBV6-1 to TRBJ1-1; TRBD1 might be the D (6 bases). The germline CDR1 and CDR2 sequences are MNHNS and SASEGT. Trimming stripped 2 bases from V and 3 bases from J, with 10 bases between. The CDR3 extends over 14 amino acids. CDR3 nucleotide sequence: TGTGCCAGCAGTGAACGGGGGGGGCACACTGAAGCTTTCTTT. As protein: CASSERGGHTEAFF.

This chain joins TRBV4-1 and TRBJ2-2; 8 positions agree with TRBD2. Trimming at V came to 4 bases and at J to 8 bases, leaving 15 bases not matched to a gene. The V gene's germline CDR1 is MGHRA and CDR2 YSYEKL. The length of the CDR3 is 17 residues. In nucleotides, the CDR3 is TGCGCCAGCAGCCCGATAGCGGGAAAGGAAAGAGGAGGGGAGCTGTTTTTT. Amino acid sequence: CASSPIAGKERGGELFF.

This clonotype was counted between two and nine times. This rearrangement joins TRBV4-3 to TRBJ2-2; no definite D call. V was clipped by 5 bases and J by 0 bases, with 7 bases between them. CDR1 and CDR2 from the germline V gene are LGHNA and YSLEER. CDR3 length: 14 amino acids. CDR3 in DNA: TGCGCCAGCAGCTCGGCCTCGAACACCGGGGAGCTGTTTTTT. This translates into CASSSASNTGELFF.

This clonotype was detected a few times. The chain has TRBV7-2 and TRBJ2-1, with D possibly being TRBD2 (5 bases). Germline lookup yields CDR1 SGHTA and CDR2 FQGNSA. Trimming took off 0 bases at V and 4 bases at J, with 7 bases between the two ends. CDR3 length: 14 amino acids. This chain's CDR3 is CASSLAPGYNEQFF. Here the CDR3 DNA reads TGTGCCAGCAGCTTAGCCCCGGGGTACAATGAGCAGTTCTTC.

This clonotype has only a few counts. The gene calls are TRBV7-2 and TRBJ2-1; 8 positions agree with TRBD2. The V segment lost 2 bases and the J segment 9 bases; nucleotides outside the gene matches: 18. This CDR3 has 18 residues. CDR1 and CDR2 from the germline V gene are SGHTA and FQGNSA. The CDR3 here is CASSLFPPSGRATVEQFF. The CDR3 coding sequence is TGTGCCAGCAGCTTATTTCCCCCCAGCGGGAGAGCGACGGTTGAGCAGTTCTTC.

This chain connects TRBV18 to TRBJ2-3, with 11 nucleotides matching TRBD2. Germline CDR1 and CDR2: KGHSH and LQKENI. After removal of 0 bases from V and 4 bases from J, the junction contained 6 bases not matched to a gene. This CDR3 region has 17 residues. The CDR3 coding sequence is TGTGCCAGCTCACCACCGACTAGCGGGATAGCGGCAGATACGCAGTATTTT. Protein product: CASSPPTSGIAADTQYF.

This clonotype turned up a few times. The chain is built from TRBV7-9 and TRBJ2-1; the D is unclear. This CDR3 region has 16 residues. Germline lookup yields CDR1 SEHNR and CDR2 FQNEAQ (reference sequence). The V and J ends lost 0 bases and 5 bases respectively, with 14 bases between them. CDR3 in amino acids: CASSLATGPVNNEQFF. CDR3 bases: TGTGCCAGCAGCTTAGCGACCGGCCCCGTGAACAATGAGCAGTTCTTC. Full variable domain (outside the CDR3, taken from reference TRBV7-9 and TRBJ2-1): DTGVSQNPRHKITKRGQNVTFRCDPISEHNRLYWYRQTLGQGPEFLTYFQNEAQLEKSRLLSDRFSAERPKGSFSTLEIQRTEQGDSAMYLCASSLATGPVNNEQFFGPGTRLTVL.

This clonotype was recorded a few times. This rearrangement joins TRBV19 to TRBJ2-1, with D perhaps TRBD2 (6 bases). CDR1 and CDR2 from the germline V gene are LNHDA and SQIVND (reference sequence). With 5 bases removed from V and 9 bases from J, the gap between germline ends came to 14 bases. The CDR3 has 13 residues. CDR3 region: CASSLPGGVEQFF. For the CDR3, the DNA is TGTGCCAGTAGTCTCCCAGGCGGGGTTGAGCAGTTCTTC.

The genes are TRBV28 and TRBJ2-5; D unresolved. Germline CDR1 reads MDHEN; CDR2 reads SYDVKM. Trimming removed 1 base at V and 5 bases at J, with 11 bases between. The CDR3 runs to 14 residues. The CDR3 coding sequence is TGTGCCAGCAGTTTATTATCCGTGGAGGAGACCCAGTACTTC. Protein sequence: CASSLLSVEETQYF.

J is TRBJ2-7 and V is TRBV18; 11 bases are a match to TRBD1. V shed 3 bases and J 6 bases; nucleotides not matched to a gene: 4. Per germline, CDR1 KGHSH and CDR2 LQKENI. The CDR3 covers 14 residues. The CDR3 is CASSPTGQGVEQYV. CDR3 nucleotides: TGTGCCAGCTCACCTACGGGACAGGGGGTCGAGCAGTACGTC.

The rearrangement uses TRBV5-6 and TRBJ2-5, with 9 positions matching TRBD1. From germline, CDR1 is SGHDT and CDR2 YYEEEE. V lost 0 bases and J lost 4; bases outside the gene matches: 4. The CDR3 contains 15 residues. The CDR3 nucleotides are TGTGCCAGCAGCTTGGACAGGGGGCGCATAGAGACCCAGTACTTC. Protein sequence: CASSLDRGRIETQYF.

The rearrangement joins TRBV28 to TRBJ1-5; a possible D gene is TRBD1 (6 bases). The CDR3 contains 13 residues. V gave up 6 bases and J gave up 7 bases, with 13 bases separating them. Germline assignment: CDR1 MDHEN and CDR2 SYDVKM. CDR3 in amino acids: CASSEGGVQPQHF. The CDR3, as DNA: TGTGCCAGCAGCGAAGGGGGTGTCCAGCCCCAGCATTTT.

A word on this clonotype: A much larger clone differs by one base, so this may be a read error. This chain links TRBV7-8 with TRBJ1-6; tentatively, D is TRBD1 (6 bases). This CDR3 comprises 12 residues. Per the germline V gene, CDR1 is SGHVS and CDR2 is FQNEAQ. In nucleotides, the CDR3 is TGTGCCGGCGGACAGAACAATTCACCCCTCAACTTT. The encoded protein is CAGGQNNSPLNF. Supplemented by reference TRBV7-8 and TRBJ1-6, the full variable domain reads GAGVSQSPRYKVAKRGQDVALRCDPISGHVSLFWYQQALGQGPEFLTYFQNEAQLDKSGLPSDRFFAERPEGSVSTLKIQRTQQEDSAVYLCAGGQNNSPLNFGNGTRLTVT.

J is TRBJ2-4 and V is TRBV14; no reliable D call. Germline CDR1 reads SGHDN; CDR2 reads FVKESK. V lost 0 bases, J lost 8 bases, and 14 bases lay in between. This CDR3 comprises 15 residues. The CDR3 DNA follows: TGTGCCAGCAGCCAAGATGGCGGATCTGGGGACATTCAGTACTTC. Translation gives CASSQDGGSGDIQYF. Together with reference TRBV14 and TRBJ2-4, the CDR3 gives the full variable domain: EAGVTQFPSHSVIEKGQTVTLRCDPISGHDNLYWYRRVMGKEIKFLLHFVKESKQDESGMPNNRFLAERTGGTYSTLKVQPAELEDSGVYFCASSQDGGSGDIQYFGAGTRLSVL.

This clonotype has only a few counts. This chain uses TRBV15 with TRBJ1-3; D not resolved. The CDR3 extends over 16 amino acids. The germline V gene encodes CDR1 LNHNV and CDR2 YYDKDF (reference sequence). Trimming removed 0 bases at V and 0 bases at J, with 9 bases between. For the CDR3, the DNA is TGTGCCACCAGCAGAGATTTCGGAGTCTCTGGAAACACCATATATTTT. This translates into CATSRDFGVSGNTIYF.

The chain joins TRBV4-1 to TRBJ2-3, with D possibly TRBD1 on 6 matching bases. The CDR3 has 16 amino acids. Germline values: CDR1 MGHRA, CDR2 YSYEKL. Trimming pared 0 bases from V and 0 bases from J, leaving 10 bases between. CDR3 nucleotide sequence: TGCGCCAGCAGCCAAGATCAGGGGTCTAGCACAGATACGCAGTATTTT. It yields the protein CASSQDQGSSTDTQYF.

This clonotype came up a few times. The genes are TRBV20-1 and TRBJ2-3; D ambiguous. The CDR3 loop spans 14 amino acids. Looked up from germline, CDR1 is DFQATT and CDR2 is SNEGSKA (reference sequence). Trimming took 2 bases from V and 3 from J, leaving 12 bases between them. The CDR3: CSARSGYATDTQYF. CDR3 sequence (DNA): TGCAGTGCTAGATCCGGATACGCTACAGATACGCAGTATTTT.

The CDR3 is CSERGQGIQETQYF. CDR3 sequence (DNA): TGCAGCGAACGTGGACAGGGAATCCAAGAGACCCAGTACTTC. This chain joins TRBV20-1 and TRBJ2-5; 8 bases map to TRBD1. The germline CDR1 and CDR2 sequences are DFQATT and SNEGSKA (reference sequence). The CDR3 loop spans 14 amino acids.

Details on this clonotype: Given a much more abundant clone one base away, this may be a read error. The chain couples TRBV14 to TRBJ1-4; 10 bases are a match to TRBD1. Looked up from germline, CDR1 is SGHDN and CDR2 is FVKESK. CDR3 size: 15 residues. The V segment lost 4 bases and the J segment 13 bases; nucleotides outside the gene matches: 12. In DNA form, the CDR3 reads TGTGCCAGCAGCCCACAGACGGGACAGGGGCCAAGACTGTTTTTT. This translates into CASSPQTGQGPRLFF.

The V call is TRBV7-9, the J call TRBJ2-1, with unresolved D. The CDR3 has 16 amino acids. Trimming took 0 bases from V and 7 from J, leaving 16 bases between them. The germline V gene has CDR1 SEHNR and CDR2 FQNEAQ (reference sequence). The CDR3 DNA sequence: TGTGCCAGCAGCTTAGCGAGGCAGGCCACTACGAATGAGCAGTTCTTC. Amino acid sequence: CASSLARQATTNEQFF.

This chain uses TRBV9 with TRBJ1-1, with TRBD1 matching 7 bases. The CDR3 runs to 13 residues. The V gene end was trimmed by 4 bases and the J gene end by 5 bases; junction bases not matched to a gene: 5. CDR1 and CDR2 from the germline V gene are SGDLS and YYNGEE. CDR3 sequence: CASSNRGGTEAFF. The CDR3 DNA is TGTGCCAGCAGCAACAGGGGTGGAACTGAAGCTTTCTTT.

This chain joins TRBV6-5 and TRBJ2-1; 7 bases match TRBD1. The CDR3 consists of 14 residues. The germline CDR1 and CDR2 sequences are MNHEY and SVGAGI. V dropped 2 bases and J dropped 6; count of bases not matched to a gene: 4. CDR3 residues: CASSYGTAFNEQFF. The CDR3 DNA sequence: TGTGCCAGCAGTTACGGGACAGCGTTCAATGAGCAGTTCTTC.